Below, 23 T cell receptor beta chains from the same sample are listed, as sequenced in a study of control samples from healthy donors and cancer patients. The data were produced by immunoSEQ multiplex PCR, yet TCRdb's version contains in-frame clones alone and is incomplete. The sample holds around 250,000 clones, around 80% seen once. Sequencing used PBMCs. These receptors all stem from an older woman with lung cancer.

This chain uses TRBV5-1 with TRBJ2-3; D is unresolved. With 1 base removed from V and 2 bases from J, the gap between germline ends came to 11 bases. The germline V gene has CDR1 SGHRS and CDR2 YFSETQ. This CDR3 has 15 residues. CDR3 nucleotides: TGCGCCAGCAGCTTGACCGGGCTCACCACAGATACGCAGTATTTT. As protein: CASSLTGLTTDTQYF.

This clone occurred a few times. J is TRBJ2-1 and V is TRBV5-1; possibly TRBD1 for D (6 bases). CDR3 length: 14 residues. Trimming removed 5 bases at V and 6 bases at J, with 15 bases between. Germline CDR1 is SGHRS and CDR2 is YFSETQ. The CDR3 loop is CASRAQGLINEQFF. CDR3 DNA sequence: TGCGCCAGCAGAGCCCAGGGGCTCATCAATGAGCAGTTCTTC.

This clone turned up a few times. CDR3 region: CASSQLGGSKNEQYF. The CDR3 bases are TGCGCCAGCAGCCAGTTGGGCGGGAGTAAAAACGAGCAGTACTTC. V gene TRBV4-1 combines with J gene TRBJ2-7, with 7 nucleotides matching TRBD2. The ends lost 3 bases at V and 5 bases at J; junction bases unmatched: 10. Germline V gene sequence: CDR1 MGHRA, CDR2 YSYEKL. This CDR3 has 15 residues.

The chain links TRBV5-1 to TRBJ2-1; tentative D call: TRBD1 (6 bases). There are 14 residues in the CDR3. V was clipped by 4 bases and J by 8 bases, with 16 bases between them. Looked up from germline, CDR1 is SGHRS and CDR2 is YFSETQ. CDR3 DNA sequence: TGCGCCAGCAGCGCCCAGGGGAGCGGCTATGAGCAGTTCTTC. Translation: CASSAQGSGYEQFF.

The J gene is TRBJ2-5, the V gene TRBV5-6, with D maybe TRBD1 (6 bases). The germline V and J ends were trimmed by 4 bases and 4 bases, with 11 bases remaining between them. Germline lookup yields CDR1 SGHDT and CDR2 YYEEEE. CDR3 length: 13 residues. DNA of the CDR3: TGTGCCAGCAGCGGGCTCAGGGGAGAGACCCAGTACTTC. Translated, it gives CASSGLRGETQYF.

This clone has ten or more counts. This rearrangement joins TRBV15 to TRBJ1-5, with unresolved D. CDR3 size: 14 residues. The germline gives CDR1 LNHNV, CDR2 YYDKDF (reference sequence). Between the trimmed V and J ends, which lost 8 bases and 6 bases, there was a span of 17 bases. In DNA form, the CDR3 reads TGTGCCACCGGGAGAGACATCACCAGTCAGCCCCAGCATTTT. It yields the protein CATGRDITSQPQHF.

The V and J genes are TRBV9 and TRBJ2-1; D not certain. CDR1 SGDLS and CDR2 YYNGEE come from the germline V gene. The V end lost 1 base, the J end lost 2 bases, and 16 bases lay between the germline ends. The CDR3 length is 17 residues. The chain's CDR3 is CASSVWASPSTYNEQFF. The CDR3 nucleotides read TGTGCCAGCAGCGTATGGGCCTCGCCCTCAACCTACAATGAGCAGTTCTTC.

The chain has TRBV5-8 and TRBJ2-7, with 8 bases aligning to TRBD1. In germline, CDR1 is SGHTS, CDR2 YDEGEE. V shed 6 bases, J shed 4 bases, and the junction held 6 bases outside the gene matches. The CDR3 has 13 residues. Here the CDR3 reads CASNRGQVYEQYF. CDR3 nucleotides: TGTGCCAGCAACCGGGGACAGGTATACGAGCAGTACTTC.

The J gene is TRBJ1-1, the V gene TRBV6-6, with 7 bases aligning to TRBD1. This CDR3 has 14 amino acids. With V trimmed by 5 bases and J by 5 bases, 8 bases remained unmatched. Per the germline V gene, CDR1 is MNHNY and CDR2 is SVGAGI (reference sequence). The DNA for the CDR3 is TGTGCCAGCAGTCCCCAGGGGGGAAAGACTGAAGCTTTCTTT. Translation gives CASSPQGGKTEAFF.

This clone was counted a single time. The rearrangement uses TRBV5-6 and TRBJ2-2, with D unresolved. CDR1 is SGHDT and CDR2 is YYEEEE in the germline V gene. The CDR3 sequence is 16 residues long. V was clipped by 2 bases and J by 7 bases, with 18 bases between them. For the CDR3, the DNA is TGTGCCAGCAGCTTTGGCCCCGCGGTGACGAGCGGGGAGCTGTTTTTT. Protein product: CASSFGPAVTSGELFF.

This clone was counted between two and nine times. Distinct nucleotide sequences in the sample also encode this CDR3. The chain recombines TRBV19 with TRBJ2-1; TRBD1 or TRBD2 may be the D gene (6 bases each). V lost 1 base and J lost 4, with 11 bases in between. CDR3 length: 15 amino acids. CDR1 is LNHDA and CDR2 is SQIVND in the germline V gene (reference sequence). This CDR3 is CASSIGGAGYNEQFF. As DNA, the CDR3 is TGTGCCAGTAGTATAGGGGGGGCTGGATACAATGAGCAGTTCTTC.

This clone was counted only a few times. V usage is TRBV2 and J usage is TRBJ1-2, with a tentative D call TRBD1 (6 bases). From germline, CDR1 is SNHLY and CDR2 FYNNEI. Trimming pared 5 bases from V and 8 bases from J, leaving 15 bases between. The CDR3 extends over 13 amino acids. The CDR3 sequence: CASSYDRFRGYTF. As DNA, the CDR3 is TGTGCCAGCAGTTACGACAGGTTCCGCGGCTACACCTTC.

The chain has TRBV18 and TRBJ1-1; a possible D gene is TRBD1 (6 bases). There are 14 residues in the CDR3. The germline gives CDR1 KGHSH, CDR2 LQKENI. V was clipped by 1 base and J by 4 bases, with 10 bases between them. The CDR3 sequence is CASSPQGGATEAFF. As DNA, the CDR3 is TGTGCCAGCTCACCACAGGGGGGTGCCACTGAAGCTTTCTTT.

With regard to this clone: Germline and junction disagree at one end, which may indicate a read error. This chain connects TRBV3-1 (or the pseudogene TRBV3-2) to TRBJ1-5; D is ambiguous. This CDR3 comprises 13 residues. The germline gives CDR1 LGHDT, CDR2 YNNKEL (reference sequence). The CDR3 sequence is CASSQGSHQPQHF. CDR3 nucleotides: TGTGCCAGCAGCCAGGGTAGCCATCAGCCCCAGCATTTT.

V gene TRBV24-1 combines with J gene TRBJ2-2; TRBD1 agrees at 8 bases. Germline V CDR1 and CDR2: KGHDR, SFDVKD. The CDR3 loop spans 18 amino acids. V lost 0 bases, J lost 5 bases, and 10 bases stayed unmatched. CDR3 DNA: TGTGCCACCAGTGATTTGCCGCTGACAGGGGTCGGGACCGGGGAGCTGTTTTTT. Translation: CATSDLPLTGVGTGELFF.

The rearrangement links TRBV11-2 to TRBJ2-2; TRBD2 aligns across 14 bases. The CDR3 runs 19 residues. V dropped 2 bases and J dropped 6; count of bases not matched to a gene: 11. Per germline, CDR1 SGHAT and CDR2 FQNNGV. Here the CDR3 DNA reads TGTGCCAGCAGCTTAAATTTAGGACTAGCGGGAGGAAATCCCGGGGAGCTGTTTTTT. As protein: CASSLNLGLAGGNPGELFF.

A single count supports this clone. This chain joins TRBV20-1 and TRBJ2-7; 7 nucleotides match TRBD2. V was clipped by 6 bases and J by 7 bases; unmatched bases: 3. Germline-derived CDR1 and CDR2 are DFQATT and SNEGSKA (reference sequence). The CDR3 length is 10 residues. The DNA of the CDR3 is TGCAGTGCCCCCGGGAGGGAGCAGTACTTC. Its translation is CSAPGREQYF.

This clone appeared a few times. The chain joins TRBV5-4 to TRBJ1-2, with a weak D call TRBD1 (5 bases). CDR1 is SGHNT, CDR2 YYREEE, per germline (reference sequence). The V end lost 0 bases, the J end lost 4 bases, and 10 bases lay between the germline ends. The CDR3 runs to 14 residues. The CDR3 reads CASSLVQDTYGYTF. DNA for the CDR3: TGTGCCAGCAGCTTGGTTCAGGACACCTATGGCTACACCTTC. Supplemented by reference TRBV5-4 and TRBJ1-2, the full variable domain reads ETGVTQSPTHLIKTRGQQVTLRCSSQSGHNTVSWYQQALGQGPQFIFQYYREEENGRGNFPPRFSGLQFPNYSSELNVNALELDDSALYLCASSLVQDTYGYTFGSGTRLTVV.

This sequence joins TRBV28 and TRBJ2-2; 12 positions agree with TRBD2. J lost 6 bases, V lost 1 base, and 0 bases had no gene match. Germline CDR1 and CDR2: MDHEN and SYDVKM. The CDR3 runs 15 residues. The CDR3 here is CASSLSSGGAGELFF. The CDR3 DNA reads TGTGCCAGCAGTTTATCTAGCGGGGGGGCCGGGGAGCTGTTTTTT.

The chain uses TRBV6-1 and TRBJ1-1; unclear D gene. V was pared by 2 bases and J by 4 bases, with 14 bases between. The CDR3 runs to 15 residues. Germline values: CDR1 MNHNS, CDR2 SASEGT. DNA of the CDR3: TGTGCCAGCAGTGAACCTGGGAGACCAGGCACTGAAGCTTTCTTT. This codes for CASSEPGRPGTEAFF.

This chain links TRBV18 with TRBJ2-1, with 9 bases aligning to TRBD2. Germline lookup yields CDR1 KGHSH and CDR2 LQKENI. The CDR3 contains 15 residues. With V trimmed by 3 bases and J by 4 bases, 4 bases remained unmatched. CDR3 loop: CASSPGLAKYNEQFF. CDR3 nucleotide sequence: TGTGCCAGCTCACCGGGACTAGCAAAATACAATGAGCAGTTCTTC.

The chain combines TRBV18 with TRBJ2-3; the D gene is possibly TRBD2 (6 bases). V lost 10 bases and J lost 2, with 16 bases in between. The CDR3 consists of 14 residues. Germline V gene lookup returns CDR1 KGHSH and CDR2 LQKENI. For the CDR3, the DNA is TGTGCCACCTCTCAGGCGGGGAACACAGATACGCAGTATTTT. Translation gives CATSQAGNTDTQYF.

This clone appeared once. V usage is TRBV10-3 and J usage is TRBJ1-1; D possibly corresponds to TRBD1 (6 bases). The germline V gene encodes CDR1 ENHRY and CDR2 SYGVKD. There are 13 residues in the CDR3. Trimming shortened V by 7 bases and J by 4 bases, and 13 bases separated the two germline ends. CDR3 in amino acids: CAIKGTGTTEAFF. The CDR3, as DNA: TGTGCCATCAAAGGAACAGGGACCACTGAAGCTTTCTTT.